This passage covers 9 T cell receptor beta chains from one sample sequenced in a study of cytomegalovirus exposure and HLA in healthy donors. 60 Vbeta and 13 Jbeta primers were used in PCR. Assay: immunoSEQ multiplex PCR; the TCRdb copy retains only in-frame clones and omits some. The sample holds some 160,000 clones, over 60% seen once. The specimen sequenced was PBMCs. The receptors were gathered from a woman aged 40 to 50 in good health and CMV-seronegative.

The chain joins TRBV18 to TRBJ1-1; D unresolved. The CDR3 is made up of 14 amino acids. The V gene lost 6 bases and the J gene lost 1 base, with 12 bases spanning the gap. CDR1 is KGHSH and CDR2 is LQKENI in the germline V gene. This CDR3 is CASSPETPNTEAFF. The CDR3, as DNA: TGTGCCAGCTCGCCTGAGACACCGAACACTGAAGCTTTCTTT.

V and J are TRBV5-1 and TRBJ1-6; TRBD1 is a possible D gene (5 bases). CDR3 length equals 14 residues. CDR1 and CDR2 from the germline V gene are SGHRS and YFSETQ. The V gene lost 0 bases and the J gene lost 7 bases, with 8 bases spanning the gap. This chain's CDR3 is CASSLDRHNSPLHF. As DNA, the CDR3 is TGCGCCAGCAGCTTGGACAGGCACAATTCACCCCTCCACTTT.

In its sample, this clone was seen a few times. This chain joins TRBV5-1 and TRBJ1-5; 9 positions match TRBD1. The V and J ends lost 4 bases and 2 bases, in that order; junction bases with no gene match: 4. Per germline, CDR1 SGHRS and CDR2 YFSETQ. The length of the CDR3 is 15 residues. The CDR3: CASSPTGGGNQPQHF. In nucleotides, the CDR3 is TGCGCCAGCAGCCCTACAGGGGGCGGCAATCAGCCCCAGCATTTT.

V is TRBV7-9 and J is TRBJ1-4, with TRBD1 matching 7 bases. Losses at the gene ends were 3 bases for V and 8 bases for J; bases not matched to a gene: 9. The length of the CDR3 is 15 residues. CDR1 is SEHNR and CDR2 is FQNEAQ in the germline V gene (reference sequence). This chain's CDR3 is CASSFIAGGREKLFF. The CDR3, as DNA: TGTGCCAGCAGCTTCATTGCAGGGGGGCGGGAAAAACTGTTTTTT. Full variable domain (rest looked up from reference TRBV7-9 and TRBJ1-4): DTGVSQNPRHKITKRGQNVTFRCDPISEHNRLYWYRQTLGQGPEFLTYFQNEAQLEKSRLLSDRFSAERPKGSFSTLEIQRTEQGDSAMYLCASSFIAGGREKLFFGSGTQLSVL.

The genes are TRBV6-5 and TRBJ1-2; D gene uncertain. This CDR3 has 14 amino acids. Trimming cost V 2 bases and J 4 bases, with 11 bases left between them. Germline CDR1 is MNHEY and CDR2 is SVGAGI. The CDR3 is CASSYRDAGYGYTF. The CDR3 region has the DNA TGTGCCAGCAGTTACAGGGATGCGGGCTATGGCTACACCTTC.

This sequence joins TRBV18 and TRBJ1-2, with D unclear. V shed 0 bases and J shed 7 bases, with 18 bases lying between them. The CDR3 sequence is 16 residues long. Germline loops: CDR1 KGHSH, CDR2 LQKENI. CDR3 in amino acids: CASSPPSSLDSRGYTF. CDR3 DNA: TGTGCCAGCTCACCACCGAGTAGTTTGGACTCACGTGGCTACACCTTC.

The chain combines TRBV7-6 with TRBJ2-1, with 12 bases identical to TRBD2. V dropped 5 bases and J dropped 5; count of bases not matched to a gene: 4. CDR3 length: 15 residues. Germline V gene sequence: CDR1 SGHVS, CDR2 FNYEAQ. CDR3 DNA: TGTGCCAGCAGCCAGCTAGCGGGGGGGGACAATGAGCAGTTCTTC. The encoded protein is CASSQLAGGDNEQFF.

This chain joins TRBV5-8 and TRBJ1-2; 10 nucleotides match TRBD1. The ends lost 0 bases at V and 7 bases at J; junction bases unmatched: 6. This CDR3 is built from 15 residues. Germline CDR1 reads SGHTS; CDR2 reads YDEGEE. CDR3 residues: CASSLAGQGVFGYTF. The CDR3 DNA follows: TGTGCCAGCAGCTTGGCTGGACAGGGGGTCTTTGGCTACACCTTC.

This clone showed up just once. The V and J genes are TRBV5-1 and TRBJ2-5, with 8 positions matching TRBD2. The J segment lost 5 bases and the V segment lost 0 bases, leaving 6 bases of the junction unmatched. This CDR3 has 15 residues. Germline V gives CDR1 SGHRS, CDR2 YFSETQ. This chain's CDR3 is CASSLGSSGGETQYF. The CDR3 DNA reads TGCGCCAGCAGCTTGGGGTCCAGCGGGGGCGAGACCCAGTACTTC.